A selection of T cell receptor beta chains follows, all from one sample in a study of blood T cell repertoires in COVID-19. Sequenced by immunoSEQ multiplex PCR; TCRdb stores in-frame clones only, minus some. The sample includes 250,000 to 300,000 clones, approximately 90% seen only once; the top ten take 6.9%. Sequenced material: peripheral blood. The receptors here all came from a woman aged 30 to 39 who had recovered from COVID-19. The CDR3 runs from the conserved cysteine through the conserved F or W. Fields, in order: D gene, J gene, clone size, V gene, CDR3 protein, CDR3 DNA. D genes are given only for firm matches. Part of the rows lack a size; the others show once, few, many or a class for expanded clones.

d_gene: TRBD1
j_gene: TRBJ1-6
abundance: -
v_gene: TRBV3-1/TRBV3-2
CDR3aa: CASSRDRGYNSPLHF
CDR3nt: TGTGCCAGCAGTCGGGACAGGGGATATAATTCACCCCTCCACTTT

d_gene: TRBD1
j_gene: TRBJ1-5
abundance: few
v_gene: TRBV14
CDR3aa: CASSQRTGGGSNQPQHF
CDR3nt: TGTGCCAGCAGCCAACGAACAGGGGGCGGAAGCAATCAGCCCCAGCATTTT

d_gene: TRBD1
j_gene: TRBJ2-7
abundance: -
v_gene: TRBV6-2/TRBV6-3
CDR3aa: CASSRTGESYEQYF
CDR3nt: TGTGCCAGCAGCAGGACAGGGGAATCCTACGAGCAGTACTTC

d_gene: TRBD1
j_gene: TRBJ1-2
abundance: few
v_gene: TRBV13
CDR3aa: CASSLGQGLYGYTF
CDR3nt: TGTGCCAGCAGCTTAGGACAGGGGCTCTATGGCTACACCTTC

d_gene: -
j_gene: TRBJ1-6
abundance: -
v_gene: TRBV14
CDR3aa: CASSQAPVGPGVFNSPLHF
CDR3nt: TGTGCCAGCAGCCAAGCTCCTGTGGGGCCAGGGGTCTTTAATTCACCCCTCCACTTT

d_gene: -
j_gene: TRBJ2-3
abundance: -
v_gene: TRBV4-1
CDR3aa: CASSQVLLKNTDTQYF
CDR3nt: TGCGCCAGCAGCCAAGTACTACTTAAGAACACAGATACGCAGTATTTT

d_gene: -
j_gene: TRBJ2-7
abundance: few
v_gene: TRBV27
CDR3aa: CASSLSGAGSYEQYF
CDR3nt: TGTGCCAGCAGTTTAAGTGGGGCAGGGTCCTACGAGCAGTACTTC

d_gene: -
j_gene: TRBJ1-6
abundance: -
v_gene: TRBV6-5
CDR3aa: CASLRQDNSPLHF
CDR3nt: TGTGCCAGCTTACGACAGGATAATTCACCCCTCCACTTT

d_gene: TRBD1
j_gene: TRBJ1-5
abundance: once
v_gene: TRBV3-1/TRBV3-2
CDR3aa: CASSHRDRDWSNQPQHF
CDR3nt: TGTGCCAGCAGCCATAGGGACAGGGACTGGAGCAATCAGCCCCAGCATTTT

d_gene: -
j_gene: TRBJ2-7
abundance: -
v_gene: TRBV2
CDR3aa: CASLRTENSYEQYF
CDR3nt: TGTGCCAGCCTGAGAACAGAAAACTCCTACGAGCAGTACTTC

d_gene: -
j_gene: TRBJ1-5
abundance: -
v_gene: TRBV19
CDR3aa: CASRRTFDQPQHF
CDR3nt: TGTGCCAGTAGGAGGACTTTTGATCAGCCCCAGCATTTT

d_gene: -
j_gene: TRBJ1-3
abundance: -
v_gene: TRBV13
CDR3aa: CASSLVSRSRNTIYF
CDR3nt: TGTGCCAGCAGCTTAGTCTCCAGGTCACGAAACACCATATATTTT

d_gene: TRBD1
j_gene: TRBJ2-7
abundance: -
v_gene: TRBV18
CDR3aa: CASSPGTGVTYEQYF
CDR3nt: TGTGCCAGCTCACCAGGGACAGGGGTGACCTACGAGCAGTACTTC

d_gene: TRBD1
j_gene: TRBJ1-2
abundance: -
v_gene: TRBV27
CDR3aa: CASSLESTGYGYTF
CDR3nt: TGTGCCAGCAGTTTAGAATCGACAGGGTATGGCTACACCTTC

d_gene: -
j_gene: TRBJ1-5
abundance: -
v_gene: TRBV24-1
CDR3aa: CATSRGGYSNQPQHF
CDR3nt: TGTGCCACCAGCCGGGGAGGTTATAGCAATCAGCCCCAGCATTTT

d_gene: TRBD1
j_gene: TRBJ2-3
abundance: -
v_gene: TRBV5-1
CDR3aa: CASRPGTGTDTQYF
CDR3nt: TGCGCCAGCAGGCCGGGGACAGGCACAGATACGCAGTATTTT

d_gene: TRBD1
j_gene: TRBJ2-3
abundance: -
v_gene: TRBV5-1
CDR3aa: CASGQGGTDTQYF
CDR3nt: TGCGCCAGCGGACAGGGAGGCACAGATACGCAGTATTTT

d_gene: TRBD1
j_gene: TRBJ2-2
abundance: -
v_gene: TRBV9
CDR3aa: CASTPGEGAATGELFF
CDR3nt: TGTGCCAGCACGCCCGGTGAGGGGGCGGCGACCGGGGAGCTGTTTTTT

d_gene: -
j_gene: TRBJ2-2
abundance: -
v_gene: TRBV3-1/TRBV3-2
CDR3aa: CASSQIGAAGELFF
CDR3nt: TGTGCCAGCAGCCAAATTGGAGCGGCCGGGGAGCTGTTTTTT

d_gene: TRBD2
j_gene: TRBJ2-4
abundance: -
v_gene: TRBV7-3
CDR3aa: CASSPGLAGGRTKNIQYF
CDR3nt: TGTGCCAGCAGCCCGGGACTAGCGGGGGGGCGAACCAAAAACATTCAGTACTTC

d_gene: -
j_gene: TRBJ1-1
abundance: -
v_gene: TRBV12-5
CDR3aa: CASGLVTGGDYTEAFF
CDR3nt: TGTGCTAGTGGTTTGGTAACGGGGGGGGACTACACTGAAGCTTTCTTT

d_gene: -
j_gene: TRBJ1-2
abundance: -
v_gene: TRBV4-3
CDR3aa: CASSQNRLGGYGYTF
CDR3nt: TGCGCCAGCAGCCAAAACAGGTTAGGGGGCTATGGCTACACCTTC

d_gene: TRBD2
j_gene: TRBJ2-1
abundance: -
v_gene: TRBV11-1
CDR3aa: CASEPGGIYNEQFF
CDR3nt: TGTGCCAGCGAGCCCGGGGGGATCTACAATGAGCAGTTCTTC

d_gene: -
j_gene: TRBJ2-7
abundance: -
v_gene: TRBV28
CDR3aa: CASTGGAGGHEQYF
CDR3nt: TGTGCCAGCACTGGGGGGGCAGGGGGCCACGAGCAGTACTTC

d_gene: -
j_gene: TRBJ2-2
abundance: -
v_gene: TRBV15
CDR3aa: CATSSGHTNTGELFF
CDR3nt: TGTGCCACCAGCAGCGGACATACGAACACCGGGGAGCTGTTTTTT

d_gene: -
j_gene: TRBJ2-6
abundance: -
v_gene: TRBV5-1
CDR3aa: CASSFRGLISNVLTF
CDR3nt: TGCGCCAGCAGCTTCCGGGGGTTAATCTCCAACGTCCTGACTTTC

d_gene: TRBD1
j_gene: TRBJ2-2
abundance: -
v_gene: TRBV18
CDR3aa: CASSSQGQGTGELFF
CDR3nt: TGTGCCAGCTCATCCCAGGGACAGGGCACCGGGGAGCTGTTTTTT

d_gene: -
j_gene: TRBJ2-7
abundance: -
v_gene: TRBV15
CDR3aa: CATSRDRGYEQYF
CDR3nt: TGTGCCACCAGCAGAGATCGGGGCTACGAGCAGTACTTC

d_gene: -
j_gene: TRBJ1-5
abundance: -
v_gene: TRBV19
CDR3aa: CASSSQGRGQPQHF
CDR3nt: TGTGCCAGTAGTTCACAGGGAAGGGGTCAGCCCCAGCATTTT

d_gene: -
j_gene: TRBJ1-4
abundance: -
v_gene: TRBV5-1
CDR3aa: CASSLDLRRANEKLFF
CDR3nt: TGCGCCAGCAGCTTGGACCTACGGCGGGCTAATGAAAAACTGTTTTTT

d_gene: -
j_gene: TRBJ2-2
abundance: -
v_gene: TRBV28
CDR3aa: CASSLYTGELFF
CDR3nt: TGTGCCAGCAGTTTGTATACCGGGGAGCTGTTTTTT

d_gene: -
j_gene: TRBJ2-7
abundance: -
v_gene: TRBV3-1/TRBV3-2
CDR3aa: CASSSRDLQYEQYF
CDR3nt: TGTGCCAGCAGCAGCCGGGACTTACAATACGAGCAGTACTTC

d_gene: -
j_gene: TRBJ1-5
abundance: -
v_gene: TRBV6-2/TRBV6-3
CDR3aa: CASSYSLDEVQPQHF
CDR3nt: TGTGCCAGCAGTTACTCCCTGGATGAGGTACAGCCCCAGCATTTT

d_gene: TRBD1
j_gene: TRBJ1-5
abundance: -
v_gene: TRBV24-1
CDR3aa: CAMNGTGDSNQPQHF
CDR3nt: TGTGCCATGAATGGGACAGGCGATAGCAATCAGCCCCAGCATTTT

d_gene: -
j_gene: TRBJ1-3
abundance: -
v_gene: TRBV28
CDR3aa: CASSLSPLLGFSGNTIYF
CDR3nt: TGTGCCAGCAGTTTATCGCCTCTACTTGGTTTCTCTGGAAACACCATATATTTT

d_gene: TRBD2
j_gene: TRBJ2-1
abundance: -
v_gene: TRBV4-1
CDR3aa: CASSITLAGGVHEQFF
CDR3nt: TGCGCCAGCAGCATTACCTTAGCGGGGGGAGTCCATGAGCAGTTCTTC

d_gene: TRBD1
j_gene: TRBJ1-5
abundance: -
v_gene: TRBV10-3
CDR3aa: CAISDIEGGTGTGRTNQPQHF
CDR3nt: TGTGCCATCAGTGACATAGAAGGAGGCACCGGGACAGGGCGAACCAATCAGCCCCAGCATTTT

d_gene: -
j_gene: TRBJ1-5
abundance: few
v_gene: TRBV6-2/TRBV6-3
CDR3aa: CASSRPPTGHYSNQPQHF
CDR3nt: TGTGCCAGCAGCCGACCCCCGACAGGACACTATAGCAATCAGCCCCAGCATTTT